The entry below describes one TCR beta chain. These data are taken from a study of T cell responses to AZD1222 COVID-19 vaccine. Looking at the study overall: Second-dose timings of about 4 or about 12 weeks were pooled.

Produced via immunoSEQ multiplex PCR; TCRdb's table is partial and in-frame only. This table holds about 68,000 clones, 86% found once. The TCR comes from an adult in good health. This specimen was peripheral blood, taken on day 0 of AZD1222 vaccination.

The CDR3 is CAISETLAAEGNYGYTF. CDR3 DNA: TGTGCCATCAGTGAAACTCTTGCAGCCGAGGGGAACTATGGCTACACCTTC. This chain links TRBV10-3 with TRBJ1-2; a weak D match, TRBD1 (5 bases). The V end was cut by 3 bases, the J end by 2 bases, with 19 bases between. CDR1 is ENHRY, CDR2 SYGVKD, per germline. This CDR3 has 17 residues.